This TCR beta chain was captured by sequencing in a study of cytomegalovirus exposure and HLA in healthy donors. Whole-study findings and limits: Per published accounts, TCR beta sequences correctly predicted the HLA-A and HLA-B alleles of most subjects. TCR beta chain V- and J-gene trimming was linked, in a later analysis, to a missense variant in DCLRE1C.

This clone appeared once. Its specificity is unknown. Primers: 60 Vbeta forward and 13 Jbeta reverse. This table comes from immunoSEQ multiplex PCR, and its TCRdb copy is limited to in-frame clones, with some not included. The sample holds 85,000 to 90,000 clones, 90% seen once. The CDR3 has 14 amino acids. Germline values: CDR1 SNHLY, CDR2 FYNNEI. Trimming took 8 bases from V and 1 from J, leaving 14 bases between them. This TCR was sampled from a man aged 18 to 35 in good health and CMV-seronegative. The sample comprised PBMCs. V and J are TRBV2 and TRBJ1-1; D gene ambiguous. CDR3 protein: CASSMTRENTEAFF. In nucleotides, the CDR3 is TGTGCCAGCTCTATGACGAGGGAGAACACTGAAGCTTTCTTT. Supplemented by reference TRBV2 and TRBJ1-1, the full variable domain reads EPEVTQTPSHQVTQMGQEVILRCVPISNHLYFYWYRQILGQKVEFLVSFYNNEISEKSEIFDDQFSVERPDGSNFTLKIRSTKLEDSAMYFCASSMTRENTEAFFGQGTRLTVV.